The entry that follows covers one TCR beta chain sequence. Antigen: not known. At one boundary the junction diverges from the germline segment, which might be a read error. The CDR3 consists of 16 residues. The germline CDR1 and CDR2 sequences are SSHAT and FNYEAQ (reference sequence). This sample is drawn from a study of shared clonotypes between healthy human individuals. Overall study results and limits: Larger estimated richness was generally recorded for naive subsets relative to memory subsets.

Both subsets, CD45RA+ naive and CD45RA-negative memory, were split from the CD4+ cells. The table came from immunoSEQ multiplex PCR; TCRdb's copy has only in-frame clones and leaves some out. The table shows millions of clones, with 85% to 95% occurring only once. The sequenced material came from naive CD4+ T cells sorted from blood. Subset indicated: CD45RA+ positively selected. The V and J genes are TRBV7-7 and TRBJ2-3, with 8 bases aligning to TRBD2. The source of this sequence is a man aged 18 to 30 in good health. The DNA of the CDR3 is TGTGCTAGCAGCCCGGGACTAGGTGGAACCACAGATACGCAGTATTTT. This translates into CASSPGLGGTTDTQYF. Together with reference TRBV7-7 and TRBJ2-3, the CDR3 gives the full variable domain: GAGVSQSPRYKVTKRGQDVTLRCDPISSHATLYWYQQALGQGPEFLTYFNYEAQPDKSGLPSDRFSAERPEGSISTLTIQRTEQRDSAMYRCASSPGLGGTTDTQYFGPGTRLTVL.